Listed here are 9 T cell receptor beta chains from one sample, sequenced in a study of T cells in Graves' hyperthyroidism and ophthalmopathy. Regions amplified from RNA transcripts were the TCR beta CDR3 regions. Researchers ran a first-round RT-PCR on the TCR CDR3 using the HTBI primer set. Using its own MiXCR run on the multiplex PCR reads, TCRdb lists one record per CDR3 protein. The repertoire has a few hundred thousand distinct CDR3 sequences, about 15% of them found once; the top ten carry approximately 7%. Sequencing was performed on blood. These receptors were collected from a woman between 25 and 40 years old with Graves' hyperthyroidism.

This clonotype has more than one count but fewer than ten. The chain combines TRBV7-9 with TRBJ2-3, with 9 bases matching TRBD2. The CDR3 contains 17 residues. Looked up from germline, CDR1 is SEHNR and CDR2 is FQNEAQ (reference sequence). V lost 7 bases, J lost 4 bases, and 15 bases stayed unmatched. This chain's CDR3 is CASTTAGGSNFADTQYF. The CDR3 DNA is TGTGCCAGCACCACAGCGGGAGGTTCGAACTTCGCAGATACGCAGTATTTT.

This clonotype was observed at least ten times. The chain joins TRBV2 to TRBJ2-7, with TRBD1 identical over 7 bases. In germline, CDR1 is SNHLY, CDR2 FYNNEI. CDR3 size: 12 residues. V lost 5 bases, J lost 9 bases, and 7 bases stayed unmatched. The CDR3 spells CASSLIRQGQYF. CDR3 bases: TGTGCCAGCAGTCTCATTAGACAGGGGCAGTACTTC.

This clonotype has ten or more counts. This chain joins TRBV5-1 and TRBJ1-4; TRBD1 is a possible D gene (5 bases). Germline loops: CDR1 SGHRS, CDR2 YFSETQ. The length of the CDR3 is 15 residues. V lost 5 bases and J lost 0, with 11 bases in between. CDR3 sequence: CASSPGGTTNEKLFF. CDR3 DNA: TGCGCCAGCAGTCCCGGGGGGACAACTAATGAAAAACTGTTTTTT.

This clonotype was detected a few times. The J gene is TRBJ1-6, the V gene TRBV3-1, with 7 bases identical to TRBD1. V was clipped by 3 bases and J by 9 bases; unmatched bases: 8. The CDR3 has 15 amino acids. Germline V gene lookup returns CDR1 LGHDT and CDR2 YNNKEL (reference sequence). CDR3: CASSHAQTGFSPLHF. The DNA of the CDR3 is TGTGCCAGCAGCCATGCACAGACAGGGTTTTCACCCCTCCACTTT.

Many counts were recorded for this clonotype. The chain links TRBV2 to TRBJ2-1, with 12 bases identical to TRBD2. Trimming took 6 bases from V and 0 from J; bases not matched to a gene: 9. This CDR3 has 18 amino acids. Looked up from germline, CDR1 is SNHLY and CDR2 is FYNNEI. The CDR3 loop reads CASRELAGGFSSYNEQFF. The CDR3 DNA reads TGTGCCAGCAGAGAACTAGCGGGAGGCTTTAGCTCCTACAATGAGCAGTTCTTC.

This clonotype has at least ten counts. The chain is built from TRBV7-2 and TRBJ2-1; D remains unclear. This CDR3 comprises 14 residues. Germline assignment: CDR1 SGHTA and CDR2 FQGNSA. V lost 5 bases and J 1 base, leaving 9 bases between the germline ends. CDR3 amino acids: CASSQEASYNEQFF. The CDR3 nucleotides read TGTGCCAGCAGCCAGGAAGCTTCCTACAATGAGCAGTTCTTC.

V is TRBV18 and J is TRBJ2-1; 9 bases line up with TRBD1. V was clipped by 4 bases and J by 10 bases; unmatched bases: 11. The CDR3 consists of 15 residues. In germline, CDR1 is KGHSH, CDR2 LQKENI. CDR3 bases: TGTGCCAGCTCACTCGGAATGGACAGGGGTAGAGAGCAGTTCTTC. Its translation is CASSLGMDRGREQFF.

This clonotype was observed many times. CDR3 in amino acids: CASSLARGNSYNEQFF. CDR3 DNA: TGCGCCAGCAGCTTGGCTCGCGGAAACTCCTACAATGAGCAGTTCTTC. The chain employs TRBV5-1 and TRBJ2-1; D is ambiguous. With 0 bases removed from V and 0 bases from J, the gap between germline ends came to 10 bases. The germline V gene has CDR1 SGHRS and CDR2 YFSETQ. The CDR3 is 16 residues long.

The gene calls are TRBV27 and TRBJ1-1; 7 bases fit TRBD1. This CDR3 is 14 amino acids long. Germline trimming cut 6 bases from V and 2 bases from J; bases unmatched to any gene: 6. The germline V gene has CDR1 MNHEY and CDR2 SMNVEV (reference sequence). CDR3: CASSNNRGNTEAFF. The CDR3 DNA follows: TGTGCCAGCAGCAACAACAGGGGAAACACTGAAGCTTTCTTT.